This passage covers 26 T cell receptor beta chains from one sample sequenced in a study of blood T cell repertoires in COVID-19. TCRdb's copy holds only in-frame clones and misses some; the assay was immunoSEQ multiplex PCR. The data contain approximately 170,000 clones, around 86% of them seen just once; the ten biggest clones take up 3% to 4%. Input material: peripheral blood. Source of these receptors: a man between 65 and 79 years old with acute or convalescent COVID-19.

This clone was observed at least ten times. The chain has TRBV27 and TRBJ2-7; a possible D gene is TRBD2 (6 bases). From germline, CDR1 is MNHEY and CDR2 SMNVEV (reference sequence). Trimming left V 4 bases short and J 0 bases short, with 16 bases between. The CDR3 totals 16 residues. DNA of the CDR3: TGTGCCAGCAGTTCCCTCGAGACTAGGAGCTCCTACGAGCAGTACTTC. As protein: CASSSLETRSSYEQYF.

The chain couples TRBV6-5 to TRBJ1-1; no clear D gene. Germline V gene data show CDR1 as MNHEY and CDR2 as SVGAGI. Trimming took 6 bases from V and 2 from J, leaving 10 bases between them. The CDR3 length is 13 residues. CDR3 loop: CASRVGRNTEAFF. In DNA, the CDR3 is TGTGCCAGCAGAGTCGGGAGAAACACTGAAGCTTTCTTT.

J is TRBJ1-6 and V is TRBV6-5; weak D call: TRBD1 (6 bases). V lost 6 bases and J lost 8, with 14 bases in between. Germline CDR1 reads MNHEY; CDR2 reads SVGAGI. The CDR3 is 14 amino acids. The CDR3 sequence is CASSPGTRHSPLHF. The CDR3 nucleotides are TGTGCCAGCAGCCCGGGGACACGGCATTCACCCCTCCACTTT.

V gene TRBV27 combines with J gene TRBJ2-2, with D unclear. The CDR3 has 12 amino acids. Trimming shortened V by 7 bases and J by 6 bases, and 9 bases separated the two germline ends. The V gene's germline CDR1 is MNHEY and CDR2 SMNVEV (reference sequence). The CDR3 is CASKRHPGELFF. The CDR3 region has the DNA TGTGCCAGCAAGCGTCATCCCGGGGAGCTGTTTTTT.

In its sample, this clone was seen once. V is TRBV9 and J is TRBJ1-6; perhaps TRBD1 as D (5 bases). V was clipped by 0 bases and J by 4 bases, with 8 bases between them. Germline loops: CDR1 SGDLS, CDR2 YYNGEE. The CDR3 runs 15 residues. CDR3 nucleotide sequence: TGTGCCAGCAGCGTAGGGGGCGTTTATAATTCACCCCTCCACTTT. Residues: CASSVGGVYNSPLHF.

This chain connects TRBV19 to TRBJ2-3, with 9 bases matching TRBD1. CDR1 is LNHDA and CDR2 is SQIVND in the germline V gene (reference sequence). This CDR3 is 13 amino acids long. V lost 9 bases, J lost 1 base, and 2 bases stayed unmatched. The CDR3 region has the DNA TGTGCCAGCCGGGACAGGGGCACAGATACGCAGTATTTT. Translation gives CASRDRGTDTQYF.

J is TRBJ2-5 and V is TRBV7-2, with D perhaps matching TRBD1 (6 bases). Germline V gene lookup returns CDR1 SGHTA and CDR2 FQGNSA. This CDR3 has 13 residues. V lost 3 bases and J lost 3, with 8 bases in between. CDR3 region: CASSFKGEETQYF. The CDR3 DNA reads TGTGCCAGCAGCTTTAAGGGGGAAGAGACCCAGTACTTC. Using reference TRBV7-2 and TRBJ2-5 for the parts outside the CDR3, the full variable domain is GAGVSQSPSNKVTEKGKDVELRCDPISGHTALYWYRQSLGQGLEFLIYFQGNSAPDKSGLPSDRFSAERTGGSVSTLTIQRTQQEDSAVYLCASSFKGEETQYFGPGTRLLVL.

V and J are TRBV5-1 and TRBJ2-3, with 8 bases lining up with TRBD1. There are 16 residues in the CDR3. Germline loops: CDR1 SGHRS, CDR2 YFSETQ. V was pared by 3 bases and J by 3 bases, with 9 bases of the junction left unmatched. The CDR3 region has the DNA TGCGCCAGCAGCTCCGGACAGGGAGTGGGTACAGATACGCAGTATTTT. It specifies CASSSGQGVGTDTQYF.

The rearrangement links TRBV19 to TRBJ1-2; D is unclear. The V end lost 7 bases, the J end lost 4 bases, and 16 bases lay between the germline ends. The V gene's germline CDR1 is LNHDA and CDR2 SQIVND (reference sequence). This CDR3 has 14 residues. CDR3 DNA: TGTGCCAGTAATCGTCAGAGCGCCTTCTATGGCTACACCTTC. This gives the protein CASNRQSAFYGYTF.

V gene TRBV7-9 combines with J gene TRBJ2-7; D is undetermined. This CDR3 is 12 amino acids long. V lost 5 bases to trimming and J lost 7 bases, with 12 bases between them. Germline V CDR1 and CDR2: SEHNR, FQNEAQ (reference sequence). CDR3 loop: CASSPGSVEQYF. CDR3 nucleotides: TGTGCCAGCAGCCCGGGTTCGGTGGAGCAGTACTTC.

This sequence joins TRBV6-2 or TRBV6-3 and TRBJ2-1; 8 nucleotides line up with TRBD2. This CDR3 has 13 amino acids. V was clipped by 4 bases and J by 7 bases; unmatched bases: 3. Germline lookup yields CDR1 MNHEY and CDR2 SVGEGT. The CDR3 coding sequence is TGTGCCAGCAGTTCGTTAGCGGGAAATGAGCAGTTCTTC. This translates into CASSSLAGNEQFF.

This clone came up once. The chain recombines TRBV11-1 with TRBJ1-2, with 7 nucleotides matching TRBD1. Germline assignment: CDR1 SGHAT and CDR2 FQDESV (reference sequence). The trim removed 3 bases at V and 3 bases at J, leaving 4 bases unmatched. The CDR3 covers 14 residues. The CDR3 nucleotides are TGTGCCAGCAGCTTGACAGGGCCGGACTATGGCTACACCTTC. Protein sequence: CASSLTGPDYGYTF.

This rearrangement joins TRBV6-5 to TRBJ2-1; 8 bases fit TRBD2. This CDR3 spans 16 amino acids. Per germline, CDR1 MNHEY and CDR2 SVGAGI. Losses at the gene ends were 0 bases for V and 4 bases for J; bases not matched to a gene: 5. This chain's CDR3 is CASSYSEAGEYNEQFF. The CDR3 DNA reads as TGTGCCAGCAGTTACTCGGAAGCGGGGGAATACAATGAGCAGTTCTTC.

V and J are TRBV18 and TRBJ1-3; 7 nucleotides line up with TRBD1. The V gene end was trimmed by 2 bases and the J gene end by 3 bases; junction bases not matched to a gene: 7. Germline CDR1 KGHSH, CDR2 LQKENI. The CDR3 sequence is 16 residues long. CDR3 residues: CASSPDLTGSGNTIYF. CDR3 bases: TGTGCCAGCTCACCAGACCTGACAGGGAGTGGAAACACCATATATTTT.

This sequence joins TRBV5-1 and TRBJ2-7; the match to TRBD2 covers 7 bases. V shed 0 bases and J 3 bases; nucleotides not matched to a gene: 6. The V gene's germline CDR1 is SGHRS and CDR2 YFSETQ. CDR3 size: 15 residues. The CDR3 nucleotides read TGCGCCAGCAGCTTGGTTACTAGCGCACGCTACGAGCAGTACTTC. As protein: CASSLVTSARYEQYF.

In its sample, this clone was seen a few times. The chain has TRBV28 and TRBJ1-4; D not resolved. V gave up 2 bases and J gave up 0 bases, with 13 bases separating them. The CDR3 runs to 17 residues. Per germline, CDR1 MDHEN and CDR2 SYDVKM. CDR3 nucleotides: TGTGCCAGCAGTTTACACGGACTCATTTCAACTAATGAAAAACTGTTTTTT. Translation gives CASSLHGLISTNEKLFF.

The chain has TRBV5-1 and TRBJ2-1; 11 nucleotides align to TRBD2. With V trimmed by 3 bases and J by 4 bases, 3 bases remained unmatched. The CDR3 is 15 amino acids. Looked up from germline, CDR1 is SGHRS and CDR2 is YFSETQ. The CDR3 region is CASSSSSGGYNEQFF. CDR3 sequence (DNA): TGCGCCAGCAGCTCTTCTAGCGGGGGGTACAATGAGCAGTTCTTC. The full variable domain, in which reference TRBV5-1 and TRBJ2-1 provide the parts outside the CDR3, is KAGVTQTPRYLIKTRGQQVTLSCSPISGHRSVSWYQQTPGQGLQFLFEYFSETQRNKGNFPGRFSGRQFSNSRSEMNVSTLELGDSALYLCASSSSSGGYNEQFFGPGTRLTVL.

The chain carries TRBV28 and TRBJ2-1; 8 bases are shared with TRBD1. The V and J ends lost 6 bases and 5 bases, in that order; junction bases with no gene match: 9. This CDR3 has 15 residues. Germline V CDR1 and CDR2: MDHEN, SYDVKM. The CDR3 is CASRTGGQYHNEQFF. The CDR3 DNA is TGTGCCAGCAGAACAGGGGGGCAATACCACAATGAGCAGTTCTTC.

The J gene is TRBJ2-1, the V gene TRBV27, with 11 positions matching TRBD1. From germline, CDR1 is MNHEY and CDR2 SMNVEV (reference sequence). Losses at the gene ends were 2 bases for V and 2 bases for J; bases not matched to a gene: 5. The CDR3 runs 17 residues. This chain's CDR3 is CASSLGPGQGAYNEQFF. CDR3 sequence (DNA): TGTGCCAGCAGTTTAGGTCCGGGACAGGGGGCCTACAATGAGCAGTTCTTC.

This chain joins TRBV11-3 and TRBJ2-2; 8 positions agree with TRBD2. This CDR3 spans 15 amino acids. The germline gives CDR1 SGHNT, CDR2 YENEEA. The V and J ends lost 5 bases and 8 bases, in that order; junction bases with no gene match: 10. The DNA of the CDR3 is TGTGCCAGCAGCCCCACACTAGCGGAAGGGGGGGAGCTGTTTTTT. Its protein is CASSPTLAEGGELFF. The full variable domain, rest sourced from reference TRBV11-3 and TRBJ2-2, is EAGVVQSPRYKIIEKKQPVAFWCNPISGHNTLYWYLQNLGQGPELLIRYENEEAVDDSQLPKDRFSAERLKGVDSTLKIQPAELGDSAVYLCASSPTLAEGGELFFGEGSRLTVL.

For the CDR3, the DNA is TGTGCCAGCAGTACTGCTTTGGGACAAAGGCTCGGACAGCCCCAGCATTTT. Its protein product is CASSTALGQRLGQPQHF. The chain carries TRBV28 and TRBJ1-5; D is possibly TRBD1 (6 bases). Germline CDR1 is MDHEN and CDR2 is SYDVKM. V gave up 5 bases and J gave up 7 bases, with 24 bases separating them. The CDR3 sequence is 17 residues long.

The gene calls are TRBV12-3 or TRBV12-4 and TRBJ1-6, with D uncertain. The CDR3 has 12 amino acids. With 2 bases removed from V and 7 bases from J, the gap between germline ends came to 3 bases. CDR3 in DNA: TGTGCCAGCAGTTTATTAAATTCACCCCTCCACTTT. This translates into CASSLLNSPLHF.

The chain recombines TRBV4-2 with TRBJ2-5; D might be TRBD1 (5 bases). Trimming removed 1 base at V and 6 bases at J, with 18 bases between. Germline CDR1 is LGHNA and CDR2 is YNFKEQ. The CDR3 spans 16 residues. The CDR3 region is CASSQVSGRAGKTQYF. The CDR3 DNA follows: TGTGCCAGCAGCCAAGTTAGTGGACGGGCAGGGAAGACCCAGTACTTC.

The V gene is TRBV5-1, the J gene TRBJ1-1, with D possibly matching TRBD1 (5 bases). There are 14 residues in the CDR3. Per the germline V gene, CDR1 is SGHRS and CDR2 is YFSETQ. Between the trimmed V and J ends, which lost 2 bases and 1 base, there was a span of 9 bases. The CDR3 sequence is CASSFSTGNTEAFF. The CDR3 DNA is TGCGCCAGCAGCTTCAGCACAGGGAACACTGAAGCTTTCTTT.

The chain couples TRBV29-1 to TRBJ2-3, with TRBD1 identical over 7 bases. From germline, CDR1 is SQVTM and CDR2 ANQGSEA. After removal of 2 bases from V and 0 bases from J, the junction contained 2 bases not matched to a gene. The CDR3 is 14 residues long. The CDR3 sequence: CSVEKGASTDTQYF. The CDR3 DNA sequence: TGCAGCGTTGAAAAGGGGGCCAGCACAGATACGCAGTATTTT.

V gene TRBV9 combines with J gene TRBJ2-7; D perhaps matches TRBD1 (6 bases). Germline CDR1 and CDR2: SGDLS and YYNGEE. This CDR3 region has 15 residues. The V end was cut by 4 bases, the J end by 6 bases, with 20 bases between. The CDR3 region is CASSPDSRRGGEQYF. The CDR3 DNA sequence: TGTGCCAGCAGCCCCGACTCCCGACGAGGGGGCGAGCAGTACTTC.